Listed here is a single T cell receptor (beta chain). From blood CD8+ and CD4+ T cells, TCR beta sequences were generated. The authors negatively isolated CD8+ and CD4+ T cells and FACS-enriched TEMRA cells. The RNA input was roughly 0.45 to 1 ug, and it was reverse transcribed with random hexamers. TCR beta CDR3 was amplified by immunoSEQ multiplex PCR. This amplification extended across 54 Vbeta and 13 Jbeta segments. TCRdb recomputed calls from the immunoSEQ multiplex PCR reads with MiXCR, one row per CDR3 protein. The sample contains hundreds of thousands of distinct CDR3 sequences, over 75% of which appear only once. This specimen comes from a study of CD8 T cells in Susac syndrome. The trim removed 10 bases at V and 5 bases at J, leaving 6 bases unmatched. This CDR3 region has 13 residues.

The sequenced sample was CD8+ T cells from PBMCs. The source of this sequence is a human donor with multiple sclerosis. The chain recombines TRBV12-3 or TRBV12-4 with TRBJ1-4, with 8 bases identical to TRBD1. The CDR3 nucleotides read TGTGCCAACCCGGGACAGGAAAATGAAAAACTGTTTTTT. It specifies CANPGQENEKLFF.